This T cell receptor beta chain emerged from a study of technical replicates of blood from a handful of donors. Some clones are missing from TCRdb's copy, which holds only in-frame ones; the method was immunoSEQ multiplex PCR. The data hold 56,000 or so clones, with just over 90% observed a single time. This clone appeared a single time. The clonotype was recovered from a human donor in good health. Some clones in this sample may be carry-over from other donors' samples. The sample was PBMCs.

DNA of the CDR3: TGTGCCAGCAGTTACGTTACTTATTCACCCCTCCACTTT. Translating gives CASSYVTYSPLHF. The chain is built from TRBV6-5 and TRBJ1-6; no reliable D call. The CDR3 has 13 residues. Germline V CDR1 and CDR2: MNHEY, SVGAGI. V shed 2 bases and J shed 8 bases, with 7 bases lying between them.